This T cell receptor (beta chain) is drawn from a study of T cells in Graves' hyperthyroidism and ophthalmopathy. RNA transcripts yielded amplified TCR beta CDR3 regions. The TCR CDR3 was amplified in a first-round RT-PCR using the HTBI primer set. Via MiXCR, TCRdb re-called the multiplex PCR reads, giving one row per CDR3 protein. The repertoire consists of 700,000 to 850,000 distinct CDR3 sequences, with around 40% occurring once and the leading ten covering less than 35%. On this clonotype: Its antigen is as yet unknown.

Patients counted as stable if ophthalmopathy did not develop within 18 months. The diagnoses drew upon clinical symptoms, serum thyroxine and TRAb, thyroid ultrasound and orbital computed tomography. J was trimmed by 5 bases and V by 4 bases; bases with no gene match: 7. CDR1 is DFQATT and CDR2 is SNEGSKA in the germline V gene (reference sequence). This CDR3 has 16 residues. Overall study findings and caveats: Blood held most thyroid clonotypes expanded above 0.001 frequency.

The chain uses TRBV20-1 and TRBJ2-5; 16 bases are a match to TRBD2. The clonotype originates from a woman aged 40 to 50 with Graves' hyperthyroidism. The sequenced sample consisted of blood. The CDR3 reads CSAIGTSGGAGETQYF. Written as DNA, the CDR3 is TGCAGTGCTATAGGGACTAGCGGGGGGGCCGGGGAGACCCAGTACTTC.